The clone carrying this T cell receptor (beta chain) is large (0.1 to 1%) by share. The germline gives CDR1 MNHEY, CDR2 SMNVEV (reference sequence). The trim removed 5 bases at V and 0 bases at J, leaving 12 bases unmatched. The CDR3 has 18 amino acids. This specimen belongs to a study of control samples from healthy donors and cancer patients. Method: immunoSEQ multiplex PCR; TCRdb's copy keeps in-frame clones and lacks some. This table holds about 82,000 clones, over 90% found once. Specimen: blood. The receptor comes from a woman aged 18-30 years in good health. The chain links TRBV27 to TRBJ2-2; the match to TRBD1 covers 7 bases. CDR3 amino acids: CASSLLTRQGSNTGELFF. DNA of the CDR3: TGTGCCAGCAGTCTCCTTACCCGACAGGGATCGAACACCGGGGAGCTGTTTTTT.